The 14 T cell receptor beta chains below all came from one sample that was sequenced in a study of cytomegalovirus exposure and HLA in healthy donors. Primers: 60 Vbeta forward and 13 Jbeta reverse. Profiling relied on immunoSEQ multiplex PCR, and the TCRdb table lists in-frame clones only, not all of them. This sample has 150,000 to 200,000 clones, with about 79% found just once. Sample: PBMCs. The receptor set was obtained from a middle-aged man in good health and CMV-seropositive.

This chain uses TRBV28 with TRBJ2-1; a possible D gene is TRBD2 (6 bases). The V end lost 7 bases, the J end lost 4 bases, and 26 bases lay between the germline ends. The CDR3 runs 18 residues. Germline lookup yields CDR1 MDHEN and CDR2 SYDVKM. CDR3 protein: CASTSRQPLASEYNEQFF. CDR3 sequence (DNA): TGTGCCAGCACGAGCCGACAGCCTCTAGCGTCGGAATACAATGAGCAGTTCTTC.

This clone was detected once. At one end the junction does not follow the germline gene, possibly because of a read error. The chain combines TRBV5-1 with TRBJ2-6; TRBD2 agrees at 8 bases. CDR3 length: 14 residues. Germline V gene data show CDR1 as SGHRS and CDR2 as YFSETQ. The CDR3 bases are TGCGCCAGCAGCTTGTCAGCGGGGGCCAACGGCCTGACTTTC. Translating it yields CASSLSAGANGLTF.

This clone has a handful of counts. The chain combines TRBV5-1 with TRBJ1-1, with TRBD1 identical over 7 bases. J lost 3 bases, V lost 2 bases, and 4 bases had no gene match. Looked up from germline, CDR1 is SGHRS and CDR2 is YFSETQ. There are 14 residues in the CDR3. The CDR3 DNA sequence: TGCGCCAGCAGCTTCACAGGGGAGGACACTGAAGCTTTCTTT. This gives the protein CASSFTGEDTEAFF. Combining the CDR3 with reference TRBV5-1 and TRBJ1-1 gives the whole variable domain KAGVTQTPRYLIKTRGQQVTLSCSPISGHRSVSWYQQTPGQGLQFLFEYFSETQRNKGNFPGRFSGRQFSNSRSEMNVSTLELGDSALYLCASSFTGEDTEAFFGQGTRLTVV.

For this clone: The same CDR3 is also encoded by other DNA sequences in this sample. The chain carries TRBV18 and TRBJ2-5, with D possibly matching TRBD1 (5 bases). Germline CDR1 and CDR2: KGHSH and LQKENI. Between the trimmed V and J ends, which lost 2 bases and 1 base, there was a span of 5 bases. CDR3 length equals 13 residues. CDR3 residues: CASSPDSQETQYF. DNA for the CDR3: TGTGCCAGCTCACCAGACAGCCAAGAGACCCAGTACTTC.

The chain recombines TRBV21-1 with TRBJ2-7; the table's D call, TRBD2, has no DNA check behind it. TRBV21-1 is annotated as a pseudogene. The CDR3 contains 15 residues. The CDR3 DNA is TGTGCCAGCACCTCCAAAGGTCGGAGATACTACGAGCAGTACTTC. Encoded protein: CASTSKGRRYYEQYF.

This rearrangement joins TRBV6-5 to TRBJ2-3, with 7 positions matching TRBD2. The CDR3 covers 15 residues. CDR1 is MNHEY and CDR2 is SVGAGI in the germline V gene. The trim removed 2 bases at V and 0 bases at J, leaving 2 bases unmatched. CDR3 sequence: CASSYDGRSTDTQYF. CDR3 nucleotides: TGTGCCAGCAGTTACGACGGGAGGAGCACAGATACGCAGTATTTT.

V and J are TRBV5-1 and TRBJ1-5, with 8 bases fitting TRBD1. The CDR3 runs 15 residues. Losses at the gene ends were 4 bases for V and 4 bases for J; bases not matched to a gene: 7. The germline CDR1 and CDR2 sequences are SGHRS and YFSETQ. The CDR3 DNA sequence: TGCGCCAGCAGCACCGGACAGGGTGAGAATCAGCCCCAGCATTTT. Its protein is CASSTGQGENQPQHF.

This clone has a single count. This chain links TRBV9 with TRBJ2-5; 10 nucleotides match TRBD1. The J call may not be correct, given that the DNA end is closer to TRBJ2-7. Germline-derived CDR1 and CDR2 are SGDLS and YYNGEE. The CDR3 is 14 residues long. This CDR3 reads CASSATGGSYEQYF. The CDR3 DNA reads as TGTGCCAGCAGCGCGACAGGGGGCAGCTACGAGCAGTACTTC.

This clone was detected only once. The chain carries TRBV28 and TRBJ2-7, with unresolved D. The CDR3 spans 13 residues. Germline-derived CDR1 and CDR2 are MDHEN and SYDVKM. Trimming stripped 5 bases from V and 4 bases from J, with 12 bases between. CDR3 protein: CASSPPPSYEQYF. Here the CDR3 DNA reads TGTGCCAGCAGTCCCCCCCCCAGTTACGAGCAGTACTTC.

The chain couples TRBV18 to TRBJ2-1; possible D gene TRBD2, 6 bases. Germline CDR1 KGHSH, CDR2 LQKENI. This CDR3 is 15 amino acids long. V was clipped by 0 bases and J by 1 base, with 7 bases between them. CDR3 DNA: TGTGCCAGCTCACCACCGACTAGATCCTACAATGAGCAGTTCTTC. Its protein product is CASSPPTRSYNEQFF.

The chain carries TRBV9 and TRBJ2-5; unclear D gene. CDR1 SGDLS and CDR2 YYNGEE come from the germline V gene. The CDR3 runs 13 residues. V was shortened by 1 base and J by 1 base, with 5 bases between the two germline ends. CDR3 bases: TGTGCCAGCAGCGTACAGGTCCAAGAGACCCAGTACTTC. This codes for CASSVQVQETQYF.

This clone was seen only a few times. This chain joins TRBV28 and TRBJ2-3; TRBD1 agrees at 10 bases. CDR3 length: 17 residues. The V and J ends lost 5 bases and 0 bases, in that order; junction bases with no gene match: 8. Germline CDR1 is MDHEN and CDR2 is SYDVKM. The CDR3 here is CASSAPGQGISTDTQYF. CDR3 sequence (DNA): TGTGCCAGCAGTGCCCCGGGACAGGGGATTAGCACAGATACGCAGTATTTT.

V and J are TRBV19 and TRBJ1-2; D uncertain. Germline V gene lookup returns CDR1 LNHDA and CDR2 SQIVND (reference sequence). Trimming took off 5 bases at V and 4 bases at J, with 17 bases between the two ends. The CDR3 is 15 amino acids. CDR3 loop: CASSPGSAGPYGYTF. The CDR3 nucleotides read TGTGCCAGTAGTCCCGGGAGCGCCGGACCCTATGGCTACACCTTC.

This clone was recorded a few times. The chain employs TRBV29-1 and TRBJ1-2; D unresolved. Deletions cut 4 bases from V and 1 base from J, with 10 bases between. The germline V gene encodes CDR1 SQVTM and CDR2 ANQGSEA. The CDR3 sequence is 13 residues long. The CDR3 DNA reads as TGCAGCGTTGTCAGTGGAGGTAACTATGGCTACACCTTC. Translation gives CSVVSGGNYGYTF.